This T cell receptor (beta chain) stems from a study of radiotherapy plus CTLA-4 blockade in lung cancer. Findings and limits, study-wide: Peripheral blood showed expansion of tumor-derived TCR clones after radiotherapy and ipilimumab. Reportedly, early blood T cell clone dynamics best predicted response, with interferon-beta.

The V end was cut by 4 bases, the J end by 0 bases, with 13 bases between. Germline V CDR1 and CDR2: LNHDA, SQIVND (reference sequence). The CDR3 extends over 16 amino acids. With respect to this clone: Its antigen remains unknown.

Generated by immunoSEQ multiplex PCR, the TCRdb table keeps only in-frame clones and is missing some. The sample holds approximately 65,000 clones, around three quarters seen once. This sequence joins TRBV19 and TRBJ2-4, with D perhaps TRBD1 (6 bases). The sequence was obtained from a human donor with non-small cell lung cancer who had a complete response to radiotherapy plus ipilimumab. The specimen was peripheral blood, collected from a patient treated with radiotherapy plus ipilimumab. CDR3 nucleotides: TGTGCCAGTAGTAGCCAGGGGTCCCTAGCCAAAAACATTCAGTACTTC. Translation gives CASSSQGSLAKNIQYF.